The 14 T cell receptor beta chains given below trace back to one sample, sequenced in a study of cytomegalovirus exposure and HLA in healthy donors. It was with 60 Vbeta and 13 Jbeta primers that the PCR ran. The method was immunoSEQ multiplex PCR; TCRdb's version includes in-frame clones alone and lacks a portion of them. The top ten hold under 8.5% of the sample, which has around 140,000 clones, roughly 72% seen once. Material: PBMCs. The receptors come from a male donor in good health and CMV-seronegative.

The chain couples TRBV28 to TRBJ2-5, with 14 bases aligning to TRBD2. This CDR3 contains 14 residues. V shed 6 bases, J shed 7 bases, and the junction held 4 bases outside the gene matches. The germline gives CDR1 MDHEN, CDR2 SYDVKM. CDR3 nucleotide sequence: TGTGCCAGCAGCTCGACTAGCGGGAGGGGGACCCAGTACTTC. This encodes CASSSTSGRGTQYF.

The genes are TRBV28 and TRBJ1-2; D not resolved. The CDR3 covers 15 residues. V gave up 3 bases and J gave up 3 bases, with 14 bases separating them. Germline V lookup: CDR1 MDHEN, CDR2 SYDVKM. In DNA form, the CDR3 reads TGTGCCAGCAGTTTCATCGCGTGGGGAGACTATGGCTACACCTTC. The encoded protein is CASSFIAWGDYGYTF.

The V and J genes are TRBV9 and TRBJ2-2; weak D call: TRBD1 (6 bases). Trimming stripped 4 bases from V and 4 bases from J, with 17 bases between. From germline, CDR1 is SGDLS and CDR2 YYNGEE. The CDR3 length is 16 residues. DNA of the CDR3: TGTGCCAGCAGCTCCCACAGGGTGCCCTCCACCGGGGAGCTGTTTTTT. Translation: CASSSHRVPSTGELFF.

The V call is TRBV11-2, the J call TRBJ2-2, with TRBD2 matching over 12 bases. Germline V CDR1 and CDR2: SGHAT, FQNNGV. CDR3 length: 16 amino acids. V was clipped by 3 bases and J by 5 bases; unmatched bases: 4. CDR3 amino acids: CASSFPGLAGTGELFF. The CDR3, as DNA: TGTGCCAGCAGCTTCCCGGGACTAGCGGGTACCGGGGAGCTGTTTTTT.

CDR3 nucleotide sequence: TGTGCCAGCAGCTCCATGACGGGTCAGCCCCAGCATTTT. Its translation: CASSSMTGQPQHF. This sequence joins TRBV7-2 and TRBJ1-5; no reliable D call. The length of the CDR3 is 13 residues. Deletions cut 4 bases from V and 6 bases from J, with 10 bases between. Germline V lookup: CDR1 SGHTA, CDR2 FQGNSA. The complete variable domain, with remaining parts taken from reference TRBV7-2 and TRBJ1-5, reads GAGVSQSPSNKVTEKGKDVELRCDPISGHTALYWYRQSLGQGLEFLIYFQGNSAPDKSGLPSDRFSAERTGGSVSTLTIQRTQQEDSAVYLCASSSMTGQPQHFGDGTRLSIL.

The rearrangement uses TRBV28 and TRBJ2-3; D uncertain. The CDR3 spans 14 residues. V dropped 6 bases and J dropped 2 bases, with 12 bases sitting between them. Germline values: CDR1 MDHEN, CDR2 SYDVKM. The chain's CDR3 is CASSPRLHTDTQYF. In nucleotides, the CDR3 is TGTGCCAGCAGCCCTAGACTCCACACAGATACGCAGTATTTT.

The rearrangement uses TRBV10-3 and TRBJ2-3, with 7 bases lining up with TRBD2. V shed 4 bases, J shed 3 bases, and the junction held 10 bases outside the gene matches. The CDR3 is made up of 16 amino acids. Germline CDR1 ENHRY, CDR2 SYGVKD. The CDR3 region has the DNA TGTGCCATCAGTGCGTCATCTAGCGGACAAACAGATACGCAGTATTTT. It yields the protein CAISASSSGQTDTQYF.

The gene calls are TRBV5-1 and TRBJ2-2; TRBD2 is a possible D gene (6 bases). Germline values: CDR1 SGHRS, CDR2 YFSETQ. The CDR3 is made up of 17 amino acids. The V end was cut by 1 base, the J end by 1 base, with 14 bases between. In nucleotides, the CDR3 is TGCGCCAGCAGCTTGTGGCCTGGGGGGATGAACACCGGGGAGCTGTTTTTT. Translated, it gives CASSLWPGGMNTGELFF.

The rearrangement uses TRBV21-1 and TRBJ2-7; the table's D call of TRBD2 was not tested on the DNA. TRBV21-1 is a listed pseudogene. CDR3 length: 14 amino acids. The chain's CDR3 is CASSKVAGADEQYF. As DNA, the CDR3 is TGTGCCAGCAGCAAAGTCGCGGGGGCCGACGAGCAGTACTTC.

The rearrangement joins TRBV10-3 to TRBJ2-3; D gene uncertain. Trimming left V 0 bases short and J 6 bases short, with 4 bases between. Germline CDR1 reads ENHRY; CDR2 reads SYGVKD. The CDR3 has 12 residues. CDR3 in amino acids: CAISESADTQYF. CDR3 DNA sequence: TGTGCCATCAGTGAGTCGGCCGATACGCAGTATTTT.

The chain links TRBV10-2 to TRBJ1-5; 8 nucleotides match TRBD1. The length of the CDR3 is 14 residues. After removal of 4 bases from V and 7 bases from J, the junction contained 6 bases not matched to a gene. Per germline, CDR1 WSHSY and CDR2 SAAADI. The CDR3 DNA reads TGCGCCAGCAGTGCAGGGGGCGGTGGGCAGCCCCAGCATTTT. It translates to CASSAGGGGQPQHF.

This clone was observed a handful of times. The chain is built from TRBV9 and TRBJ2-3; 11 bases fit TRBD2. CDR1 SGDLS and CDR2 YYNGEE come from the germline V gene. V trimming: 3 bases; J trimming: 5 bases; junction bases outside the gene matches: 5. This CDR3 is built from 15 residues. As DNA, the CDR3 is TGTGCCAGCAGCGGTAGCGGGGGGGAGGGAGATACGCAGTATTTT. Its translation: CASSGSGGEGDTQYF.

The chain uses TRBV28 and TRBJ1-3; D unresolved. Germline V gene data show CDR1 as MDHEN and CDR2 as SYDVKM. The CDR3 has 13 amino acids. With 5 bases removed from V and 0 bases from J, the gap between germline ends came to 5 bases. The CDR3 region is CASSEFSGNTIYF. The DNA of the CDR3 is TGTGCCAGCAGTGAGTTCTCTGGAAACACCATATATTTT.

This chain joins TRBV28 and TRBJ2-5; a possible D gene is TRBD2 (5 bases). CDR3 size: 12 residues. V lost 2 bases and J 5 bases, leaving 6 bases between the germline ends. CDR1 and CDR2 (germline): MDHEN, SYDVKM. CDR3 DNA: TGTGCCAGCAGTTTACCGGGGGAGACCCAGTACTTC. Translated: CASSLPGETQYF.